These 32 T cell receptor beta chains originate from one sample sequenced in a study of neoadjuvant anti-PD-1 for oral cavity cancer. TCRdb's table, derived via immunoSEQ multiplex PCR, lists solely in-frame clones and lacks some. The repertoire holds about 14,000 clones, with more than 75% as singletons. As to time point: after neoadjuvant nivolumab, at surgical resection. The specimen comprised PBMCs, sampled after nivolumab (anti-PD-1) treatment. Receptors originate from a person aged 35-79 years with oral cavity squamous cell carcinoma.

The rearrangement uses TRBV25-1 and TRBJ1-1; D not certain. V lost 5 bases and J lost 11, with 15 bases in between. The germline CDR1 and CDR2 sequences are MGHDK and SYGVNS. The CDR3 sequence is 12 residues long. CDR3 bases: TGTGCCAGCAGTTCCGGGTATAGGTCGGCTTTCTTT. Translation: CASSSGYRSAFF. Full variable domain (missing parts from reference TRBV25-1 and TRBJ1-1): EADIYQTPRYLVIGTGKKITLECSQTMGHDKMYWYQQDPGMELHLIHYSYGVNSTEKGDLSSESTVSRIRTEHFPLTLESARPSHTSQYLCASSSGYRSAFFGQGTRLTVV.

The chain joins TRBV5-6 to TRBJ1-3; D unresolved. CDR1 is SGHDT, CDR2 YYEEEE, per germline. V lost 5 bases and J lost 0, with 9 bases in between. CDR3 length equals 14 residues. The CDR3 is CASSPRFSGNTIYF. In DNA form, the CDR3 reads TGTGCCAGCAGTCCAAGATTCTCTGGAAACACCATATATTTT.

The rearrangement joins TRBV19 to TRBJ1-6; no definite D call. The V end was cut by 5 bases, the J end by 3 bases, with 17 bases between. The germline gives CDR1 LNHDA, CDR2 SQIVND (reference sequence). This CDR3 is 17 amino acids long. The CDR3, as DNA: TGTGCCAGTAGTCCCGAGAGAGGGAGGCTCTATAATTCACCCCTCCACTTT. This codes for CASSPERGRLYNSPLHF. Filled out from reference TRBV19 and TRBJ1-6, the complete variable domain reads DGGITQSPKYLFRKEGQNVTLSCEQNLNHDAMYWYRQDPGQGLRLIYYSQIVNDFQKGDIAEGYSVSREKKESFPLTVTSAQKNPTAFYLCASSPERGRLYNSPLHFGNGTRLTVT.

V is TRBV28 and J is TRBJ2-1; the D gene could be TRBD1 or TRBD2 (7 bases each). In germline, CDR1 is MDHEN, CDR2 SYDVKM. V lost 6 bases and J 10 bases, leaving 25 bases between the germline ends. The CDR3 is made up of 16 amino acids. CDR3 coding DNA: TGTGCCAGCAGACATCGACTAGCAGGGGGGGAAACAGAGCAGTTCTTC. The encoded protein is CASRHRLAGGETEQFF. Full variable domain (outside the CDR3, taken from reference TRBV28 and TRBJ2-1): DVKVTQSSRYLVKRTGEKVFLECVQDMDHENMFWYRQDPGLGLRLIYFSYDVKMKEKGDIPEGYSVSREKKERFSLILESASTNQTSMYLCASRHRLAGGETEQFFGPGTRLTVL.

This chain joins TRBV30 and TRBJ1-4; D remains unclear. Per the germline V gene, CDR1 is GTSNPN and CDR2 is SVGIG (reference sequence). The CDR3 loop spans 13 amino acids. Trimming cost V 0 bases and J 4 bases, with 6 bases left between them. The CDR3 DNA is TGTGCCTGGAGTGTACAGTTTAATGAAAAACTGTTTTTT. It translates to CAWSVQFNEKLFF.

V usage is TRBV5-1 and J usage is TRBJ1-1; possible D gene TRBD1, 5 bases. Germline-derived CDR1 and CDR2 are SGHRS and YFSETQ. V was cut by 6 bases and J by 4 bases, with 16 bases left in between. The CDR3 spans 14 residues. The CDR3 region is CASNPLGPSTEAFF. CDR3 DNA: TGCGCCAGCAACCCGCTGGGGCCATCCACTGAAGCTTTCTTT.

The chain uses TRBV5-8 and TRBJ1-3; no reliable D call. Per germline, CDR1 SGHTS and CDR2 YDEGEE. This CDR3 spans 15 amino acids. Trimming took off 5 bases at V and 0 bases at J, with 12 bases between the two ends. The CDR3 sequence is CASSWPGFSGNTIYF. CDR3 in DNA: TGTGCCAGCAGTTGGCCGGGTTTCTCTGGAAACACCATATATTTT.

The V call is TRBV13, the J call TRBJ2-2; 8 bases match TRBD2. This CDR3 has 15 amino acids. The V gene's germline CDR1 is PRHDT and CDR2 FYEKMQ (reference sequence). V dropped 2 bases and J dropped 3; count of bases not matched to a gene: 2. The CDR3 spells CASSLSGGYTGELFF. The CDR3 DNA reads TGTGCCAGCAGCTTAAGCGGGGGCTACACCGGGGAGCTGTTTTTT.

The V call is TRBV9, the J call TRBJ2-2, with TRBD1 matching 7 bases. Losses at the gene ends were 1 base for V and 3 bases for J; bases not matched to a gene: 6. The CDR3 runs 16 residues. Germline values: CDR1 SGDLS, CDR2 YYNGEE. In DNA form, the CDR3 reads TGTGCCAGCAGCGTAAGACAGGGCCCGTACACCGGGGAGCTGTTTTTT. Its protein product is CASSVRQGPYTGELFF.

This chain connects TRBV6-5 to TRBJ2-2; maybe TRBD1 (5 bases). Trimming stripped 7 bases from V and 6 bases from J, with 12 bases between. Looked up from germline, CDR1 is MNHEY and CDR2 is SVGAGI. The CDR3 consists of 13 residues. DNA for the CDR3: TGTGCCAGCACCTTTGGGGCGGCCGGGGAGCTGTTTTTT. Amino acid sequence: CASTFGAAGELFF.

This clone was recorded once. CDR3: CASSVDGGRYEKLFF. CDR3 nucleotide sequence: TGTGCCAGCAGCGTGGATGGGGGGCGATATGAAAAACTGTTTTTT. This rearrangement joins TRBV9 to TRBJ1-4; D possibly corresponds to TRBD1 (6 bases). Germline values: CDR1 SGDLS, CDR2 YYNGEE. This CDR3 is built from 15 residues. Trimming stripped 2 bases from V and 6 bases from J, with 14 bases between.

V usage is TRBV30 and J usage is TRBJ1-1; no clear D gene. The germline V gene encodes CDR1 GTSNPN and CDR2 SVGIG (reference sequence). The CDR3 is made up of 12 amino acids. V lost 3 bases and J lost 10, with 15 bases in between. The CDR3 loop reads CAWSTLGVGAFF. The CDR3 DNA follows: TGTGCCTGGAGCACCCTCGGGGTGGGAGCTTTCTTT.

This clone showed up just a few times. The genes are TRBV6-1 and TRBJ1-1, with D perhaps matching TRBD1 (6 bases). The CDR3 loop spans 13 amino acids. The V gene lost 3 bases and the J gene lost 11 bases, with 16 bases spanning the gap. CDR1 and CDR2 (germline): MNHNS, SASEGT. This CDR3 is CASSDGEGGEAFF. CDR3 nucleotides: TGTGCCAGCAGTGATGGGGAGGGGGGTGAGGCTTTCTTT.

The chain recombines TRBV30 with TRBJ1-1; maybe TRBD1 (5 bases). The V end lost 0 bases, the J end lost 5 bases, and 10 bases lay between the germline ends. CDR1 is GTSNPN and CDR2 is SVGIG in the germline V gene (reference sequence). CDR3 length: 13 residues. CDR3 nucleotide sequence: TGTGCCTGGAGTGTGGGGGGACGTACTGAAGCTTTCTTT. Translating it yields CAWSVGGRTEAFF. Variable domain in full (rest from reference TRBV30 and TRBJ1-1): SQTIHQWPATLVQPVGSPLSLECTVEGTSNPNLYWYRQAAGRGLQLLFYSVGIGQISSEVPQNLSASRPQDRQFILSSKKLLLSDSGFYLCAWSVGGRTEAFFGQGTRLTVV.

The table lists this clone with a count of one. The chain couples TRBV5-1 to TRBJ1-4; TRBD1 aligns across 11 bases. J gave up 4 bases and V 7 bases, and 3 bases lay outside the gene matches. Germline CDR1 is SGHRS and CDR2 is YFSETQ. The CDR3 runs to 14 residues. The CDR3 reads CASGQGALNEKLFF. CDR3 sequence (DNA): TGCGCCAGCGGACAGGGGGCCCTTAATGAAAAACTGTTTTTT.

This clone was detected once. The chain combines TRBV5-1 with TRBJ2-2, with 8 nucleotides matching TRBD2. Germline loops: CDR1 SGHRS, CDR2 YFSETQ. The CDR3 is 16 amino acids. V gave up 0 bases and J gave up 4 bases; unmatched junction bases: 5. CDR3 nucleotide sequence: TGCGCCAGCAGCTTGGTCGTGACTAGCGTCACCGGGGAGCTGTTTTTT. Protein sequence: CASSLVVTSVTGELFF.

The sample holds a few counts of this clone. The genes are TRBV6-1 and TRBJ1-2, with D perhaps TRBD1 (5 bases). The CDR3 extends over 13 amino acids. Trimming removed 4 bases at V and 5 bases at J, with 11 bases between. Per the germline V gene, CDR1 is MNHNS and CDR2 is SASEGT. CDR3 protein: CASSVWGKYGYTF. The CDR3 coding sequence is TGTGCCAGCAGTGTATGGGGGAAGTATGGCTACACCTTC.

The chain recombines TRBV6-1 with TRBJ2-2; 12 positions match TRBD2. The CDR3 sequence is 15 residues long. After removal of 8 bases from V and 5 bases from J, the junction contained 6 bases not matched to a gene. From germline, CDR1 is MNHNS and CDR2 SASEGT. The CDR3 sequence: CASCGGTSGTGELFF. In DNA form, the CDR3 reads TGTGCCAGCTGTGGGGGGACTAGCGGGACCGGGGAGCTGTTTTTT.

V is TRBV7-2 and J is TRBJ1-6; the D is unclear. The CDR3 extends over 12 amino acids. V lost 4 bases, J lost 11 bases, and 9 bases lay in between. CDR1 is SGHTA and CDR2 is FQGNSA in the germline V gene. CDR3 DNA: TGTGCCAGCAGCTCTCGTATCCCACCCCTCCACTTT. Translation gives CASSSRIPPLHF.

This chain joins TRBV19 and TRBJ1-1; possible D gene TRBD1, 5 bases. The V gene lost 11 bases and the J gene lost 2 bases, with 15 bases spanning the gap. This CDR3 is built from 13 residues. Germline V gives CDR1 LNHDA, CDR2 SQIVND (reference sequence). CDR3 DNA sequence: TGTGCCTCCTCCCGACAGACAAACACTGAAGCTTTCTTT. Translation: CASSRQTNTEAFF. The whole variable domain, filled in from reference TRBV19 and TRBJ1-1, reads DGGITQSPKYLFRKEGQNVTLSCEQNLNHDAMYWYRQDPGQGLRLIYYSQIVNDFQKGDIAEGYSVSREKKESFPLTVTSAQKNPTAFYLCASSRQTNTEAFFGQGTRLTVV.

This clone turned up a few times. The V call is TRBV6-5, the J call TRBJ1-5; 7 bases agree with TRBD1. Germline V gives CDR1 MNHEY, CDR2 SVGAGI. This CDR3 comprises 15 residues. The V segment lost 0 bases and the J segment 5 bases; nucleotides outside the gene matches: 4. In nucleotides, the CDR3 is TGTGCCAGCAGTTACTCGACCACAGGGGATCAGCCCCAGCATTTT. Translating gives CASSYSTTGDQPQHF.

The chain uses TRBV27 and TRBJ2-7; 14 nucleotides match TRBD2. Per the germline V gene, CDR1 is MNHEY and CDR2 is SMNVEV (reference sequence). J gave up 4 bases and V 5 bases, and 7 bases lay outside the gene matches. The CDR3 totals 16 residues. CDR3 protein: CASSTHRLAGGYEQYF. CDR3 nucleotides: TGTGCCAGCAGTACTCACAGACTAGCGGGAGGGTACGAGCAGTACTTC.

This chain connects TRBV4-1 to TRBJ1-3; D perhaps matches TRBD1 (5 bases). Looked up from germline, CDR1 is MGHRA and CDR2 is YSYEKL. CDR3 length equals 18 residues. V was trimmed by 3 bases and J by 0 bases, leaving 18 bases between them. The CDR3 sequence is CASSQWVPGRFSGNTIYF. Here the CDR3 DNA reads TGCGCCAGCAGCCAGTGGGTTCCGGGACGGTTCTCTGGAAACACCATATATTTT.

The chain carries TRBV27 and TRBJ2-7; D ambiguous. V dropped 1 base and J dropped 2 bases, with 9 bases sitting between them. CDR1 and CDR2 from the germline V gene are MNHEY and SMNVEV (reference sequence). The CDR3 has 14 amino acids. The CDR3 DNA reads TGTGCCAGCAGTTTATTTCCGGTACCCTACGAGCAGTACTTC. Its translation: CASSLFPVPYEQYF.

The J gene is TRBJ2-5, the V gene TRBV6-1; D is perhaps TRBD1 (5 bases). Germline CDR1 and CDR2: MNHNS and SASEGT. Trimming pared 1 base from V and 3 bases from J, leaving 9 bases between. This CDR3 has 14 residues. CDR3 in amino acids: CASSEGAREETQYF. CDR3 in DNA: TGTGCCAGCAGTGAAGGGGCCAGGGAAGAGACCCAGTACTTC.

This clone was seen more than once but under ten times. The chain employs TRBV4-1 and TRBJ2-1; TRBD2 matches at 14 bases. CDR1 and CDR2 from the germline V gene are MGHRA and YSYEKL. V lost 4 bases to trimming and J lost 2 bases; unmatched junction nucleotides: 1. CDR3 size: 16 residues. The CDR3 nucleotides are TGCGCCAGCAGCCTGGGACTAGCGGGAGCCTACAATGAGCAGTTCTTC. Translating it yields CASSLGLAGAYNEQFF.

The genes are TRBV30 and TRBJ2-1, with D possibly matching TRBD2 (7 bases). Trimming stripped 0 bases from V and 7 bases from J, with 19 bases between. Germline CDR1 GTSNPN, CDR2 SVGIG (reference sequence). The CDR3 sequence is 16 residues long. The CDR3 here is CAWSVKGGRRYNEQFF. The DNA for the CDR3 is TGTGCCTGGAGTGTCAAGGGGGGGAGAAGGTATAATGAGCAGTTCTTC. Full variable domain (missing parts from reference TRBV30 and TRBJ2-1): SQTIHQWPATLVQPVGSPLSLECTVEGTSNPNLYWYRQAAGRGLQLLFYSVGIGQISSEVPQNLSASRPQDRQFILSSKKLLLSDSGFYLCAWSVKGGRRYNEQFFGPGTRLTVL.

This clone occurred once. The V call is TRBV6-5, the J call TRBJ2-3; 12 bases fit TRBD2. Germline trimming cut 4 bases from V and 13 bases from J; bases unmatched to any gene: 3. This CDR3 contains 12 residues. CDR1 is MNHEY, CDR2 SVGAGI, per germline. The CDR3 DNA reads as TGTGCCAGCAGTTCACTAGCGGGGGGAGAGTATTTT. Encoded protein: CASSSLAGGEYF.

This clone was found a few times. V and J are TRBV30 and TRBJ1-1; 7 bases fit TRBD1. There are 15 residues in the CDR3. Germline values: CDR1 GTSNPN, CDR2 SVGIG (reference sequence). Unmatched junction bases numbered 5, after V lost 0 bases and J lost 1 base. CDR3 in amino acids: CAWSVQGKGNTEAFF. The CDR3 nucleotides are TGTGCCTGGAGTGTACAGGGGAAAGGGAACACTGAAGCTTTCTTT.

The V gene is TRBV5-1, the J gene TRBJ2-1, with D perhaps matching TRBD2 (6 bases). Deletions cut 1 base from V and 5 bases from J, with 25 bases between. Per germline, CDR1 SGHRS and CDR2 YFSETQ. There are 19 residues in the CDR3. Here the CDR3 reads CASSLRLVARTQPHNEQFF. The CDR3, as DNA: TGCGCCAGCAGCTTGAGACTAGTAGCCCGGACACAACCCCACAATGAGCAGTTCTTC.

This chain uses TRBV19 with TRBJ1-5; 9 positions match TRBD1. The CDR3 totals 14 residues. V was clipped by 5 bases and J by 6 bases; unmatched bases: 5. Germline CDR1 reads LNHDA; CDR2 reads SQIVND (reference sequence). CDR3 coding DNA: TGTGCCAGTAGTGTCGGACAGGGGAGTCAGCCCCAGCATTTT. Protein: CASSVGQGSQPQHF.

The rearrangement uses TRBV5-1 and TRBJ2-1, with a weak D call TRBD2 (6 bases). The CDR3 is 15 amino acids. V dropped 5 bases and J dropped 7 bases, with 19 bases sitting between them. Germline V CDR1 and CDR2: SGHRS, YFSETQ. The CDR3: CASRSGEGPSNEQFF. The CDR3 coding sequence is TGCGCCAGCAGGTCGGGAGAGGGACCTTCGAATGAGCAGTTCTTC. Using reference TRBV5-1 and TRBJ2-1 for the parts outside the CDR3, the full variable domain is KAGVTQTPRYLIKTRGQQVTLSCSPISGHRSVSWYQQTPGQGLQFLFEYFSETQRNKGNFPGRFSGRQFSNSRSEMNVSTLELGDSALYLCASRSGEGPSNEQFFGPGTRLTVL.